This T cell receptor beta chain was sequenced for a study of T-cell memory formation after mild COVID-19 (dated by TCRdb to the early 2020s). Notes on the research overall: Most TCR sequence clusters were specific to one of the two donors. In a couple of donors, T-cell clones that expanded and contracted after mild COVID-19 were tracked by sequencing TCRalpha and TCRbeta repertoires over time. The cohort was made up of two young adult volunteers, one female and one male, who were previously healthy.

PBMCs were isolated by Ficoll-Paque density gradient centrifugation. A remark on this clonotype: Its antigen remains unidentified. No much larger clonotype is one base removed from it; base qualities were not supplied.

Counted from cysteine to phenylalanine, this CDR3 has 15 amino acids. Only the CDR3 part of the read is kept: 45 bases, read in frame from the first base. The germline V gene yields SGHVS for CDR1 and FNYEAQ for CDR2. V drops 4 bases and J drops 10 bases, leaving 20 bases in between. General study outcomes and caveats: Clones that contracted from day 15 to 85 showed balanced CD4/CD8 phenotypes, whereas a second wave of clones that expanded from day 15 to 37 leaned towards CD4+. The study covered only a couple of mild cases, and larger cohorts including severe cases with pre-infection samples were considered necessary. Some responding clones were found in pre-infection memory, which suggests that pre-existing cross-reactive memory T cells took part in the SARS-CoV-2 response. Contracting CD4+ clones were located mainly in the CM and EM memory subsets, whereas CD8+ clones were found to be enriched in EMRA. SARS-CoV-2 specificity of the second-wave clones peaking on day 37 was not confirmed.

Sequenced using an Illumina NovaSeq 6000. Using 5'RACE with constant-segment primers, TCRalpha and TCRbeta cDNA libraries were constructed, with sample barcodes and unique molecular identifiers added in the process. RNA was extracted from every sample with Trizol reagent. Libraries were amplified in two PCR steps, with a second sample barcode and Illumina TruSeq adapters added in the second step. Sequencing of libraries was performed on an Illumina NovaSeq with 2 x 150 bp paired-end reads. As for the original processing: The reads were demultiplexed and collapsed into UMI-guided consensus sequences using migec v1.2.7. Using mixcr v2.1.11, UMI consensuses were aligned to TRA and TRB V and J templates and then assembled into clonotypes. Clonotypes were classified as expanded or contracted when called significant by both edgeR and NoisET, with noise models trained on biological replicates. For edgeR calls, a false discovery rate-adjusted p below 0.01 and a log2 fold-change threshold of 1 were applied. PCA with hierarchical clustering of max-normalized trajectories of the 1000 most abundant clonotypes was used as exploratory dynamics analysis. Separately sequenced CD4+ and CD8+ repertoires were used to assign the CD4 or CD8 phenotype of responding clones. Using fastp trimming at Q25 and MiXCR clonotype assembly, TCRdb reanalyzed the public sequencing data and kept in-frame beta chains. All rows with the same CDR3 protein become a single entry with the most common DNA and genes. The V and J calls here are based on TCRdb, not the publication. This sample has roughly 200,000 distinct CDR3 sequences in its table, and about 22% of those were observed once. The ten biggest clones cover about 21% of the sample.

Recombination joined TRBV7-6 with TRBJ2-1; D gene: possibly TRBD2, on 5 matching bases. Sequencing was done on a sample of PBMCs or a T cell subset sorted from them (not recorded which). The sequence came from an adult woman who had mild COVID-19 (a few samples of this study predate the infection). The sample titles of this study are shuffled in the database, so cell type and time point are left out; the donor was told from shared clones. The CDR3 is CASSSSGAGWVEQFF. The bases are TGTGCCAGCAGCTCGAGCGGAGCCGGTTGGGTCGAGCAGTTCTTC.